The clone carrying this TCR beta chain was counted ten times or more. Its antigen is as yet unknown. The entry originates in a study of blood T cells in healthy people across ages. Study in general: Researchers report that template switching captured about one barcoded beta molecule per two T cells. Regarding the study as a whole: Roughly linearly, TCR beta diversity per million T cells fell as age increased.

The authors ran a second PCR of about 6 to 11 cycles using a sample-barcoded 5' primer and a J-beta primer mix. TCRdb analysed the 5' RACE reads with MiXCR anew, one entry per CDR3 protein. The sample shows about 780,000 distinct CDR3 sequences, 46% of them seen only once. Germline assignment: CDR1 ENHRY and CDR2 SYGVKD. The CDR3 length is 15 residues. Trimming at V came to 6 bases and at J to 2 bases, leaving 8 bases not matched to a gene. Sample: blood. The chain employs TRBV10-3 and TRBJ2-3, with 7 positions matching TRBD2. The sequence came from a man older than 75 in good health. CDR3 in amino acids: CAISSASGNTDTQYF. The CDR3 bases are TGTGCCATCAGCTCGGCTAGCGGTAACACAGATACGCAGTATTTT.